A selection of T cell receptor beta chains follows, all from one sample in a study of blood T cells in healthy people across ages. TCRdb re-analysed the 5' RACE reads in MiXCR, keeping a single row per CDR3 protein. The data contain roughly 1.9 million distinct CDR3 sequences, roughly 43% of them singletons. Sequenced sample: blood. The receptors derive from a human donor in good health. The CDR3 runs from the conserved cysteine through the conserved F or W. A D gene is named only where the DNA matches it firmly. Clone size is not always given. Where it is, it says once, few, many or a class for expanded clones.

NA TRBJ1-5 TRBV6-2/TRBV6-3 NA TGTGCCAGCAGTAACAGCGTCAATCAGCCCCAGCATTTT CASSNSVNQPQHF
NA TRBJ2-1 TRBV12-3/TRBV12-4 NA TGTGCCAGCAGTTTCCTATCCTGCAATGAGCAGTTCTTC CASSFLSCNEQFF
NA TRBJ1-1 TRBV20-1 TRBD1 TGCAGTGCTAGTAGACCGACAGGGGTCACTGAAGCTTTCTTT CSASRPTGVTEAFF
NA TRBJ2-5 TRBV7-7 NA TGTGCTAGCAGCAAGGGCGGGCTTCTGCAAGAGACCCAGTACTTC CASSKGGLLQETQYF
few TRBJ2-3 TRBV7-6 NA TGTGCCAGCAGCTTAGTTGCGGACTTCACAGATACGCAGTATTTT CASSLVADFTDTQYF
NA TRBJ2-5 TRBV24-1 NA TGTGCCACCATCAGAGGTAGGACCCACCTTCAAGAGACCCAGTACTTC CATIRGRTHLQETQYF
NA TRBJ2-7 TRBV2 TRBD2 TGTGCCAGCAAAGGCGGGGGGGCGCTGGGCGAGCAGTACTTC CASKGGGALGEQYF
few TRBJ2-5 TRBV4-3 NA TGCGCCAGCAGCCAAGAAAGGGGGACCACCTTGGGGGAGACCCAGTACTTC CASSQERGTTLGETQYF
few TRBJ2-1 TRBV7-9 TRBD2 TGTGCCAGCAGCCATCCAACTAGCGGGGGGGTTAGGAGTTGGAATGAGCAGTTCTTC CASSHPTSGGVRSWNEQFF
NA TRBJ2-5 TRBV7-2 NA TGTGCCAGCAGCTTGGGGGAGACGAAGAGGACCCAGTACTTC CASSLGETKRTQYF
once TRBJ1-2 TRBV4-3 TRBD1 TGCGCCAGCAGCCAAGGGTCAGGGGGGCTTGACTATGGCTACACCTTC CASSQGSGGLDYGYTF
NA TRBJ2-3 TRBV20-1 TRBD1 TGCAGTGCAAGCGGGACAGGGGGACCAGATACGCAGTATTTT CSASGTGGPDTQYF
few TRBJ2-5 TRBV5-1 NA TGCGCCAGCAGCTACGGGATCACTTCCGGGGAGACCCAGTACTTC CASSYGITSGETQYF
few TRBJ1-5 TRBV20-1 TRBD1 TGCAGTGTTAGAGATTCAGGGGGCCATAGCAATCAGCCCCAGCATTTT CSVRDSGGHSNQPQHF
NA TRBJ2-5 TRBV6-2/TRBV6-3 NA TGTGCCAGCAGTTACTCGATGCCCCAAGAGACCCAGTACTTC CASSYSMPQETQYF
few TRBJ2-1 TRBV20-1 TRBD2 TGCAGTGCTCTGAAATCTAGCGGGGGATCCTACAATGAGCAGTTCTTC CSALKSSGGSYNEQFF
NA TRBJ1-2 TRBV13 NA TGTACCAGCAGCTTAGGGTTGGGAGGCAGGTCTCAAGGGTATGGCTACACCTTC CTSSLGLGGRSQGYGYTF
many TRBJ1-2 TRBV29-1 TRBD1 TGCAGCGTTGAGACAGGACAGGCGTATGGCTACACCTTC CSVETGQAYGYTF